This T cell receptor (beta chain) originates from a study of blood T cell repertoires in COVID-19. Study background: The study drew acute and convalescent COVID-19 samples from the United States, Italy and Spain. T cells, B-cell-depleted T cells, or PBMCs supplied cDNA or gDNA.

CDR3 size: 16 residues. The germline V gene encodes CDR1 MNHEY and CDR2 SMNVEV (reference sequence). The germline V and J ends were trimmed by 2 bases and 5 bases, with 18 bases remaining between them. Study processing details: From reference gene primer amplification, estimates of nucleated cell counts were derived. The method was immunoSEQ multiplex PCR; TCRdb's version includes in-frame clones alone and lacks a portion of them. The DNA gave D and trimming, while V, J and clone size come from that table. The sample carries about half a million clones, approximately 85% recorded once. This chain joins TRBV27 and TRBJ2-5; weak D call: TRBD2 (6 bases). This clonotype originated in a human donor in a cohort sampled during active COVID-19. The sample comprised peripheral blood. Here the CDR3 reads CASSLGGTAGEETQYF. CDR3 nucleotides: TGTGCCAGCAGTTTAGGGGGGACCGCCGGGGAGGAGACCCAGTACTTC.